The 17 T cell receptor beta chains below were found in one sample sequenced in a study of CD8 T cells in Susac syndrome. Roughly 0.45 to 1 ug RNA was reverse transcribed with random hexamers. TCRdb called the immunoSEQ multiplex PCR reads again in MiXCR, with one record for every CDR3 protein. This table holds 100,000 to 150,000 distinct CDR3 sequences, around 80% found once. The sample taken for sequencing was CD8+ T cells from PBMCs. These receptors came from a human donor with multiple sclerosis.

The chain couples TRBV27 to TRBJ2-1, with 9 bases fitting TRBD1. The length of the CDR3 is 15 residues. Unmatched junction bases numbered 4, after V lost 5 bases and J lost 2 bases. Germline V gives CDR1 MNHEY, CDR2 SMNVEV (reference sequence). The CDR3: CASSNRDRAYNEQFF. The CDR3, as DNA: TGTGCCAGCAGTAACCGGGACAGGGCCTACAATGAGCAGTTCTTC.

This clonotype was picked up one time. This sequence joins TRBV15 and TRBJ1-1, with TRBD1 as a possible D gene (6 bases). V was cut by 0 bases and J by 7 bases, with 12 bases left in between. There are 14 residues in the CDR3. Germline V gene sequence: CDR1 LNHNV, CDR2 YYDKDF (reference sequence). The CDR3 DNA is TGTGCCACCAGCAGAGAGTCCAGGGACAATGAAGCTTTCTTT. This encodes CATSRESRDNEAFF.

CDR3 residues: CASSQGSNTYEQYF. The CDR3 DNA reads TGCGCCAGCAGCCAAGGGTCTAATACTTACGAGCAGTACTTC. The chain recombines TRBV4-1 with TRBJ2-7, with D unclear. V was pared by 1 base and J by 4 bases, with 11 bases between. CDR3 length: 14 residues. Germline V lookup: CDR1 MGHRA, CDR2 YSYEKL.

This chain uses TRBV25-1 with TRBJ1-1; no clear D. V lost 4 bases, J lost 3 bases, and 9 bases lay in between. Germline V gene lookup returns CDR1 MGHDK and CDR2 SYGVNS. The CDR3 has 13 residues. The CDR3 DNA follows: TGTGCCAGCAGTGGCGGGTTGGACACTGAAGCTTTCTTT. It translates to CASSGGLDTEAFF. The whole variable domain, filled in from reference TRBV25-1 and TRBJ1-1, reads EADIYQTPRYLVIGTGKKITLECSQTMGHDKMYWYQQDPGMELHLIHYSYGVNSTEKGDLSSESTVSRIRTEHFPLTLESARPSHTSQYLCASSGGLDTEAFFGQGTRLTVV.

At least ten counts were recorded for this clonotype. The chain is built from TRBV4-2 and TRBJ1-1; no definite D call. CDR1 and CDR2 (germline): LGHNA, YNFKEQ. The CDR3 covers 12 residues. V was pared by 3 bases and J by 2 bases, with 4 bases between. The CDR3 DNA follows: TGTGCCAGCAGCCAGGGAAACACTGAAGCTTTCTTT. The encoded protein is CASSQGNTEAFF.

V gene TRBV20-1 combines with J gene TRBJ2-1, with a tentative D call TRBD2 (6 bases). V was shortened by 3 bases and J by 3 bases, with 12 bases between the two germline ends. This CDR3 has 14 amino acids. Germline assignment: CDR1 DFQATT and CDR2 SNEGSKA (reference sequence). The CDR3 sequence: CSASGGLSYNEQFF. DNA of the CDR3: TGCAGTGCTAGTGGGGGACTTAGCTACAATGAGCAGTTCTTC.

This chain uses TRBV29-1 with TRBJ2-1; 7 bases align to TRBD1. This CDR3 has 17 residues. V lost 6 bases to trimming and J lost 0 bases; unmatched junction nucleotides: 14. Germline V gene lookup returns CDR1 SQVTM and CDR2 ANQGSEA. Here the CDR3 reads CSVQETDRASSYNEQFF. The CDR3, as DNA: TGCAGCGTCCAGGAAACTGACAGGGCTAGCTCCTACAATGAGCAGTTCTTC.

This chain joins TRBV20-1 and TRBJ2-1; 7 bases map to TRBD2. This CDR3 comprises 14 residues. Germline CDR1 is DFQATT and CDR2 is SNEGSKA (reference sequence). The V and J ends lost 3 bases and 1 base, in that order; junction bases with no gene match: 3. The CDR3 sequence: CSASGRLSYNEQFF. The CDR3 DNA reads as TGCAGTGCTAGCGGGAGGTTATCCTACAATGAGCAGTTCTTC.

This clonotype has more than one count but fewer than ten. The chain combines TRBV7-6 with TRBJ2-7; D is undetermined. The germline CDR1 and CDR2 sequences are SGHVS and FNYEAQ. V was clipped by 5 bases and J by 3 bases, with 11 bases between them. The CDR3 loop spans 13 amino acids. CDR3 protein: CASSPISSYEQYV. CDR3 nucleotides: TGTGCCAGCAGCCCTATCTCCAGCTACGAGCAGTACGTC.

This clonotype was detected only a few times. The CDR3 nucleotides read TGTGCCAGCAGCTTGGGGGGCGCCTATGGCTACACCTTC. Encoded protein: CASSLGGAYGYTF. The chain couples TRBV7-9 to TRBJ1-2; maybe TRBD1 (6 bases). This CDR3 region has 13 residues. Per germline, CDR1 SEHNR and CDR2 FQNEAQ (reference sequence). V dropped 3 bases and J dropped 4 bases, with 9 bases sitting between them. Complete variable domain (other parts from reference TRBV7-9 and TRBJ1-2): DTGVSQNPRHKITKRGQNVTFRCDPISEHNRLYWYRQTLGQGPEFLTYFQNEAQLEKSRLLSDRFSAERPKGSFSTLEIQRTEQGDSAMYLCASSLGGAYGYTFGSGTRLTVV.

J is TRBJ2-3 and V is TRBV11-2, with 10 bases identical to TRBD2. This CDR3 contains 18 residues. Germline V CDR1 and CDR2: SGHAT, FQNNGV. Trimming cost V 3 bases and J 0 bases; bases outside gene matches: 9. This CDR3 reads CASSLALAGITSTDTQYF. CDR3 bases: TGTGCCAGCAGCTTGGCACTAGCGGGAATTACTAGCACAGATACGCAGTATTTT.

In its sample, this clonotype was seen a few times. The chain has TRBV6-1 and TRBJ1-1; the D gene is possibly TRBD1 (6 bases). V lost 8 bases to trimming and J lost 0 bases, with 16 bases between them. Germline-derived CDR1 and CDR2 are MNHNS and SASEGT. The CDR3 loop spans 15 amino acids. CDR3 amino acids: CASRFGRDMNTEAFF. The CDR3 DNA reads TGTGCCAGCCGATTTGGACGGGACATGAACACTGAAGCTTTCTTT.

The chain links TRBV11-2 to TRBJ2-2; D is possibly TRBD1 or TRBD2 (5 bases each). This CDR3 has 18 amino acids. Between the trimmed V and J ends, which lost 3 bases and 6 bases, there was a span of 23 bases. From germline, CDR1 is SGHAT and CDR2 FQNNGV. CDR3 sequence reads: CASSLTWAGFGGPGELFF. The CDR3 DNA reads TGTGCCAGCAGCTTGACTTGGGCCGGGTTTGGGGGACCCGGGGAGCTGTTTTTT.

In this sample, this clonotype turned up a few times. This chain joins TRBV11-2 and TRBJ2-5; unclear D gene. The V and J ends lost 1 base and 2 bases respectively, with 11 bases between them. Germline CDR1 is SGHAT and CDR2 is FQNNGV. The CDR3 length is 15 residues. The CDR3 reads CASSLGRRRQETQYF. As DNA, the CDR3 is TGTGCCAGCAGCTTAGGACGGCGGAGACAAGAGACCCAGTACTTC. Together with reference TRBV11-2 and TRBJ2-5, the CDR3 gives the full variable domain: EAGVAQSPRYKIIEKRQSVAFWCNPISGHATLYWYQQILGQGPKLLIQFQNNGVVDDSQLPKDRFSAERLKGVDSTLKIQPAKLEDSAVYLCASSLGRRRQETQYFGPGTRLLVL.

The CDR3 bases are TGTGCCAGCAGTGAGCAGCAGGGCCCCTACGAGCAGTACTTC. This gives the protein CASSEQQGPYEQYF. This chain joins TRBV28 and TRBJ2-7; TRBD1 is a possible D gene (5 bases). V shed 5 bases and J shed 2 bases, with 13 bases lying between them. CDR1 is MDHEN, CDR2 SYDVKM, per germline. The CDR3 is 14 amino acids. The whole variable domain, remainder taken from reference TRBV28 and TRBJ2-7, is DVKVTQSSRYLVKRTGEKVFLECVQDMDHENMFWYRQDPGLGLRLIYFSYDVKMKEKGDIPEGYSVSREKKERFSLILESASTNQTSMYLCASSEQQGPYEQYFGPGTRLTVT.

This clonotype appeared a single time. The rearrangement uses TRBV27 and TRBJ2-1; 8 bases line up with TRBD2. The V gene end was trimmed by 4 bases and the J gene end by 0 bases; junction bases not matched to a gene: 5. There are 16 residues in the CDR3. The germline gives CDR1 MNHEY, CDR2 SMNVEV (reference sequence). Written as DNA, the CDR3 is TGTGCCAGCAGTTCCCTCAGCGGGAGCTCCTACAATGAGCAGTTCTTC. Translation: CASSSLSGSSYNEQFF.

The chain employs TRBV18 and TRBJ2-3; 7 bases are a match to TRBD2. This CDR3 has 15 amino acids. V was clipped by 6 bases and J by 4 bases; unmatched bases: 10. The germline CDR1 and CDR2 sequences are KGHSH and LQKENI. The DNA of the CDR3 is TGTGCCAGCTCTGTGTCTAGCGGATTCGCAGATACGCAGTATTTT. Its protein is CASSVSSGFADTQYF.